This paragraph covers one T cell receptor beta chain sequence. Its target is unknown. Germline CDR1 is MNHEY and CDR2 is SVGEGT. Trimming stripped 6 bases from V and 4 bases from J, with 16 bases between. The CDR3 has 15 residues. The sample belongs to a study of T cell repertoires in cytomegalovirus infection. Background on the study: Public TCR beta signatures were indicative of both CMV infection and a matching HLA type.

The study, taken as a whole, reports: Individuals carrying CMV plus the relevant HLA were identified by cumulative frequency of public TCR beta families. The ex vivo response showed dominance by HLA-C-restricted CMV-specific TCR beta clonotypes.

TCRdb re-analysed the reads in MiXCR, keeping a single row per CDR3 protein. The sample carries hundreds of thousands of distinct CDR3 sequences, around 30% recorded once. The rearrangement joins TRBV6-2 or TRBV6-3 to TRBJ1-5; D may be TRBD1 (5 bases). Sequences were derived from cultured PBMCs, sampled from culture after CMV antigen stimulation. This TCR was recovered from a human donor in good health (CMV status not recorded). Some clones in this sample may be carry-over from other donors' samples. The CDR3 loop is CASRESPGWNQPQHF. DNA for the CDR3: TGTGCCAGCAGGGAAAGTCCAGGGTGGAATCAGCCCCAGCATTTT.